Each of the 2 T cell receptor beta chains below was sequenced from the same sample in a study of regulatory T cells in long-lasting Graves disease. Time point denoted: newly diagnosed GD, antithyroid drugs for less than 3 months. Isolated PBMC RNA provided the starting material for the TCR library. In building TCR beta libraries, iRepertoire HTBI primers were used together with Arm-PCR of CDR3 regions. TCRdb re-derived calls from the multiplex PCR reads in MiXCR, one entry per CDR3 protein. This sample has 450,000 to 650,000 distinct CDR3 sequences; roughly 15% occur once, and the top ten carry roughly 25%. These data are also associated with another study on T cells in Graves' hyperthyroidism and ophthalmopathy.

This sample comprised peripheral blood mononuclear cells (PBMCs), obtained at new diagnosis, from a patient treated with antithyroid drugs. The source of these receptors is a woman aged 35-60 years with Graves disease.

Of note for this clonotype: At one end the junction does not follow the germline gene, possibly because of a read error. The chain uses TRBV5-5 and TRBJ1-2; 10 bases match TRBD1. The CDR3 loop spans 16 amino acids. Germline assignment: CDR1 SGHKS and CDR2 YYEKEE (reference sequence). The CDR3, as DNA: TGTGCCAGCAGCTTGGTTCCCGGGACAGGGGTTGCTGGCTACGCCTTC. Its protein product is CASSLVPGTGVAGYAF.

This clonotype was observed many times. The chain has TRBV7-2 and TRBJ2-2; D is perhaps TRBD1 or TRBD2 (5 bases each). The V gene lost 6 bases and the J gene lost 5 bases, with 19 bases spanning the gap. Germline assignment: CDR1 SGHTA and CDR2 FQGNSA. The CDR3 is 16 residues long. The CDR3 loop reads CASRQAGTVGTGELFF. The CDR3 DNA reads TGTGCCAGCAGGCAAGCCGGGACGGTCGGGACCGGGGAGCTGTTTTTT.